One and the same sample provided the 30 T cell receptor beta chains below, sequenced in a study of low-dose radiotherapy and immunotherapy resistance in tumors. Primers targeting TRAV and TRBV primed first-strand cDNA, covering alpha and beta chains. Both a constant-region primer and a V-primer adapter served to amplify TCRs across 15 to 20 PCR cycles. From the reads, TCRdb called clonotypes with MiXCR, one entry per CDR3 protein. Of tens of thousands of distinct CDR3 sequences in the sample, less than 30% were seen once. As for time point: before trial treatment. The sequencing here drew on PBMCs, taken before treatment. These TCRs come from a male donor with rectosigmoid adenocarcinoma.

The chain carries TRBV28 and TRBJ2-1; TRBD2 matches at 8 bases. V lost 5 bases to trimming and J lost 7 bases; unmatched junction nucleotides: 16. There are 17 residues in the CDR3. The V gene's germline CDR1 is MDHEN and CDR2 SYDVKM. CDR3 residues: CASSLLDGTGGPNEQFF. In DNA form, the CDR3 reads TGTGCCAGCAGTCTACTCGACGGCACGGGAGGGCCTAATGAGCAGTTCTTC.

This clonotype was detected ten times or more. V gene TRBV5-4 combines with J gene TRBJ1-1; perhaps TRBD1 as D (5 bases). Germline CDR1 is SGHNT and CDR2 is YYREEE (reference sequence). The CDR3 covers 14 residues. The V gene lost 2 bases and the J gene lost 1 base, with 9 bases spanning the gap. The CDR3 DNA reads as TGTGCCAGCAGCTTCGACAGAAGGAACACTGAAGCTTTCTTT. It encodes CASSFDRRNTEAFF.

This clonotype was seen a few times. The chain carries TRBV20-1 and TRBJ1-1, with D maybe TRBD1 (5 bases). This CDR3 region has 14 residues. CDR1 is DFQATT, CDR2 SNEGSKA, per germline (reference sequence). With 1 base removed from V and 0 bases from J, the gap between germline ends came to 9 bases. In nucleotides, the CDR3 is TGCAGTGCTAGAGTACGGGACCTGAACACTGAAGCTTTCTTT. Amino acid sequence: CSARVRDLNTEAFF.

This clonotype was seen ten or more times. The chain has TRBV7-7 and TRBJ2-3; maybe TRBD2 (7 bases). Per the germline V gene, CDR1 is SSHAT and CDR2 is FNYEAQ (reference sequence). The CDR3 totals 15 residues. Trimming stripped 5 bases from V and 6 bases from J, with 18 bases between. The CDR3 spells CASSPRGGGQDTQYF. The CDR3 bases are TGTGCCAGCAGCCCAAGAGGGGGGGGCCAGGATACGCAGTATTTT.

This clonotype was found many times. This chain joins TRBV6-5 and TRBJ1-2; 10 bases align to TRBD1. The V segment lost 6 bases and the J segment 4 bases; nucleotides outside the gene matches: 8. The CDR3 totals 15 residues. Looked up from germline, CDR1 is MNHEY and CDR2 is SVGAGI. CDR3: CASSDDRGQGYGYTF. In DNA, the CDR3 is TGTGCCAGCAGCGACGACAGGGGGCAAGGCTATGGCTACACCTTC.

V gene TRBV3-1 combines with J gene TRBJ2-1; a possible D gene is TRBD2 (5 bases). CDR1 and CDR2 from the germline V gene are LGHDT and YNNKEL (reference sequence). Trimming took off 0 bases at V and 10 bases at J, with 13 bases between the two ends. The CDR3 contains 14 residues. The CDR3 reads CASSQDTLGGEQFF. In DNA form, the CDR3 reads TGTGCCAGCAGCCAAGATACTCTCGGCGGGGAGCAGTTCTTC.

V is TRBV3-1 and J is TRBJ2-7, with 9 bases identical to TRBD2. The CDR3 runs 15 residues. The V and J ends lost 1 base and 0 bases, in that order; junction bases with no gene match: 1. Germline CDR1 reads LGHDT; CDR2 reads YNNKEL (reference sequence). The CDR3 sequence is CASSQGLAASYEQYF. CDR3 nucleotides: TGTGCCAGCAGCCAAGGACTAGCGGCCTCCTACGAGCAGTACTTC.

This clonotype appeared many times. The rearrangement links TRBV12-3 or TRBV12-4 to TRBJ2-2; D gene uncertain. V was trimmed by 6 bases and J by 4 bases, leaving 12 bases between them. The CDR3 totals 14 residues. As DNA, the CDR3 is TGTGCCAGCAGCCGTTTTCGGGTCACCGGGGAGCTGTTTTTT. Protein: CASSRFRVTGELFF.

V usage is TRBV2 and J usage is TRBJ2-1; tentative D call: TRBD1 (6 bases). V lost 4 bases, J lost 10 bases, and 8 bases lay in between. CDR1 is SNHLY, CDR2 FYNNEI, per germline. The CDR3 is 11 amino acids. The CDR3 is CASSGQAEQFF. The CDR3 DNA reads TGTGCCAGCAGTGGACAGGCCGAGCAGTTCTTC.

This clonotype showed up many times. The chain couples TRBV6-5 to TRBJ2-7; D possibly corresponds to TRBD1 (6 bases). V was pared by 3 bases and J by 6 bases, with 15 bases between. CDR3 length: 14 residues. CDR1 is MNHEY, CDR2 SVGAGI, per germline. The CDR3 sequence is CASSYGQPPSEQYF. Here the CDR3 DNA reads TGTGCCAGCAGTTATGGACAGCCGCCCTCCGAGCAGTACTTC.

Worth noting for this clonotype: Being one base from a much bigger clone, this may be a read error. The CDR3 DNA sequence: TGTGCCGGGATGACAGGGCAGGAAGAGACCCAGTACTTC. Protein product: CAGMTGQEETQYF. V is TRBV30 and J is TRBJ2-5; 7 bases map to TRBD1. This CDR3 region has 13 residues. The junction had 9 bases not matched to a gene; V was cut back by 8 bases and J by 3 bases. CDR1 GTSNPN and CDR2 SVGIG come from the germline V gene (reference sequence).

Remarks on this clonotype: A far larger clone is off by one base, so a read error is likely. The chain is built from TRBV28 and TRBJ2-1; D is uncertain. This CDR3 is 12 amino acids long. V lost 2 bases and J 10 bases, leaving 9 bases between the germline ends. In germline, CDR1 is MDHEN, CDR2 SYDVKM. CDR3 nucleotide sequence: TGTGCCAGCAGTTTAAAAGGTTACGAGCAGTTCTTC. Amino acid sequence: CASSLKGYEQFF.

This clonotype was observed at least ten times. This chain joins TRBV18 and TRBJ2-1; D is ambiguous. In germline, CDR1 is KGHSH, CDR2 LQKENI. Trimming left V 0 bases short and J 2 bases short, with 8 bases between. The CDR3 has 15 amino acids. CDR3 region: CASSPPGSAYNEQFF. The CDR3 DNA is TGTGCCAGCTCACCACCGGGTTCAGCCTACAATGAGCAGTTCTTC.

This clonotype has ten or more counts. The V and J genes are TRBV10-3 and TRBJ2-1, with 11 bases fitting TRBD2. This CDR3 has 17 residues. Per the germline V gene, CDR1 is ENHRY and CDR2 is SYGVKD. The V gene end was trimmed by 6 bases and the J gene end by 4 bases; junction bases not matched to a gene: 11. The CDR3 loop reads CAISGGLAGGTYNEQFF. Written as DNA, the CDR3 is TGTGCCATCAGCGGAGGGCTAGCGGGAGGCACTTACAATGAGCAGTTCTTC.

This clonotype was seen many times. The V and J genes are TRBV6-2 or TRBV6-3 and TRBJ1-4; possibly TRBD1 for D (6 bases). The germline V and J ends were trimmed by 8 bases and 15 bases, with 19 bases remaining between them. Germline CDR1 reads MNHEY; CDR2 reads SVGEGT. The CDR3 is made up of 12 amino acids. The CDR3 reads CASAAPGHEVFF. The CDR3 DNA sequence: TGTGCCAGCGCCGCCCCGGGACATGAGGTGTTTTTT.

On this clonotype itself: It is likely a read error: a sequence one base away is far more abundant. The rearrangement links TRBV4-2 to TRBJ2-7, with 15 bases matching TRBD2. The CDR3 has 16 residues. Germline CDR1 LGHNA, CDR2 YNFKEQ. The V segment lost 0 bases and the J segment 7 bases; nucleotides outside the gene matches: 4. CDR3 DNA: TGTGCCAGCAGCCAAGATGGGACTAGCGGGGGGAATGAGCAGTACTTC. Translated: CASSQDGTSGGNEQYF.

The table lists this clonotype with a few counts. CDR3 DNA sequence: TGTGCCAGCAGTCCATCAAATGGGCCGTACGAGCAGTACTTC. It encodes CASSPSNGPYEQYF. The chain links TRBV28 to TRBJ2-7, with no clear D. V lost 5 bases to trimming and J lost 4 bases, with 15 bases between them. Germline CDR1 reads MDHEN; CDR2 reads SYDVKM. The CDR3 is made up of 14 amino acids.

This chain uses TRBV18 with TRBJ2-3; a possible D gene is TRBD2 (5 bases). The length of the CDR3 is 17 residues. V was pared by 2 bases and J by 3 bases, with 18 bases between. Germline assignment: CDR1 KGHSH and CDR2 LQKENI. In DNA, the CDR3 is TGTGCCAGCTCACCAGGAGTCAGCGGCACCAAAACAGATACGCAGTATTTT. Amino acid sequence: CASSPGVSGTKTDTQYF.

This clonotype was counted only a few times. A far larger clone is a single base away, which makes a read error likely. The chain joins TRBV7-8 to TRBJ2-7; D is unresolved. This CDR3 contains 12 residues. Trimming left V 6 bases short and J 7 bases short, with 13 bases between. Germline values: CDR1 SGHVS, CDR2 FQNEAQ. CDR3 in DNA: TGTGCCAGCAGATTCACAGACAATGAGCAGTACTTC. Translated, it gives CASRFTDNEQYF.

This clonotype was observed many times. This chain uses TRBV7-9 with TRBJ1-2, with TRBD1 as a possible D gene (5 bases). The CDR3 is made up of 15 amino acids. Germline V gene lookup returns CDR1 SEHNR and CDR2 FQNEAQ (reference sequence). V was clipped by 5 bases and J by 6 bases, with 19 bases between them. The CDR3 DNA is TGTGCCAGCAGCCTACTGGGGACCGAGCGAAATGGCTACACCTTC. Its translation: CASSLLGTERNGYTF.

This clonotype was observed at least ten times. The gene calls are TRBV7-2 and TRBJ2-7; 10 nucleotides match TRBD1. V lost 3 bases, J lost 5 bases, and 7 bases stayed unmatched. The germline gives CDR1 SGHTA, CDR2 FQGNSA. The length of the CDR3 is 15 residues. CDR3 nucleotides: TGTGCCAGCAGCTTCTCCGGGACAGGGGACAACGAGCAGTACTTC. The encoded protein is CASSFSGTGDNEQYF.

The chain uses TRBV6-2 or TRBV6-3 and TRBJ2-1; no clear D gene. CDR1 is MNHEY, CDR2 SVGEGT, per germline. The CDR3 totals 15 residues. Between the trimmed V and J ends, which lost 5 bases and 2 bases, there was a span of 13 bases. CDR3 sequence reads: CASSPLQSAYNEQFF. CDR3 bases: TGTGCCAGCAGTCCCCTTCAGAGCGCCTACAATGAGCAGTTCTTC.

V is TRBV10-2 and J is TRBJ2-5, with D possibly matching TRBD2 (5 bases). Germline V gene lookup returns CDR1 WSHSY and CDR2 SAAADI. The V end was cut by 6 bases, the J end by 1 base, with 9 bases between. The CDR3 has 13 amino acids. CDR3 sequence (DNA): TGCGCCAGCAGCCGCGGACTCCAAGAGACCCAGTACTTC. As protein: CASSRGLQETQYF.

Note on this clonotype: This likely reflects a read error, since a far larger clone is one base away. The chain is built from TRBV29-1 and TRBJ2-1; the D is unclear. V was trimmed by 3 bases and J by 10 bases, leaving 16 bases between them. Germline loops: CDR1 SQVTM, CDR2 ANQGSEA. This CDR3 comprises 13 residues. CDR3 in amino acids: CSVDLGQAYEQFF. CDR3 in DNA: TGCAGCGTTGATCTAGGGCAGGCCTACGAGCAGTTCTTC.

This clonotype was seen repeatedly, ten times or more. The chain combines TRBV7-9 with TRBJ2-7, with D possibly being TRBD2 (5 bases). CDR3 length equals 13 residues. Trimming pared 5 bases from V and 1 base from J, leaving 9 bases between. Germline CDR1 is SEHNR and CDR2 is FQNEAQ (reference sequence). DNA of the CDR3: TGTGCCAGCAGCCGGACGGGATCCTACGAGCAGTACTTC. As protein: CASSRTGSYEQYF.

This clonotype was observed many times. CDR3 in DNA: TGCAGCTCCCTAGGGAGGGCCGATTTTCAACGTGAGCAGTTCTTC. Protein: CSSLGRADFQREQFF. This rearrangement joins TRBV20-1 to TRBJ2-1, with 7 bases fitting TRBD2. Looked up from germline, CDR1 is DFQATT and CDR2 is SNEGSKA (reference sequence). The CDR3 has 15 amino acids.

This clonotype appeared many times. This chain uses TRBV12-3 or TRBV12-4 with TRBJ2-1; D perhaps matches TRBD1 (5 bases). Trimming took 3 bases from V and 6 from J, leaving 12 bases between them. CDR3 length: 14 amino acids. The CDR3 nucleotides are TGTGCCAGCAGTTTCGCCAGGGTCCGCAATGAGCAGTTCTTC. Its protein product is CASSFARVRNEQFF.

This clonotype was seen only once. J is TRBJ2-3 and V is TRBV15; D gene uncertain. Germline values: CDR1 LNHNV, CDR2 YYDKDF (reference sequence). Between the trimmed V and J ends, which lost 8 bases and 4 bases, there was a span of 13 bases. The CDR3 extends over 13 amino acids. In nucleotides, the CDR3 is TGTGCCACCCAGAGGAGTAATCCAGATACGCAGTATTTT. It specifies CATQRSNPDTQYF.

This clonotype was recorded many times. The genes are TRBV18 and TRBJ1-2, with 7 bases aligning to TRBD1. CDR3 length: 14 amino acids. In germline, CDR1 is KGHSH, CDR2 LQKENI. V trimming: 4 bases; J trimming: 5 bases; junction bases outside the gene matches: 7. CDR3 region: CASSQGTATYGYTF. The CDR3 bases are TGTGCCAGCTCACAAGGGACAGCAACATATGGCTACACCTTC.

This clonotype has ten or more counts. The gene calls are TRBV14 and TRBJ1-1; the D gene is possibly TRBD1 (5 bases). The V gene's germline CDR1 is SGHDN and CDR2 FVKESK. The ends were cut back, 0 bases at V and 5 bases at J, with 19 bases in the middle. The CDR3 extends over 17 amino acids. The CDR3 protein is CASSQELGIGGNTEAFF. The CDR3 DNA reads TGTGCCAGCAGCCAAGAATTAGGAATCGGGGGGAATACTGAAGCTTTCTTT.